Included here is one T cell receptor beta chain sequence, with context. This entry is derived from a study of blood T cell repertoires in COVID-19. Study-wide background: Collection of acute and convalescent COVID-19 samples took place in the United States, Italy and Spain.

TCRdb keeps only in-frame clones here, not all; method: immunoSEQ multiplex PCR. The profile shows approximately 250,000 clones, 80% to 90% of them singletons. V gave up 1 base and J gave up 6 bases; unmatched junction bases: 13. This CDR3 is 18 amino acids long. CDR1 and CDR2 from the germline V gene are SGHTA and FQGTGA. The receptor comes from a woman in her 70s with COVID-19, enrolled during active disease. Sequences were obtained from peripheral blood. The J gene is TRBJ2-3, the V gene TRBV7-3, with 10 bases matching TRBD2. As DNA, the CDR3 is TGTGCCAGCAGCTTAAGGCGTGATAGCGGGGGGTCCAGGGATACGCAGTATTTT. It codes for CASSLRRDSGGSRDTQYF.